This TCR beta chain was documented in a study of CD8 T cells in ankylosing spondylitis. Study-wide points: Disease-linked clones bore a CD8+ phenotype, appearing relatively rarely in peripheral blood.

V shed 2 bases and J 1 base; nucleotides not matched to a gene: 7. Germline values: CDR1 MNHNS, CDR2 SASEGT. The CDR3 spans 16 residues. Making use of molecular barcodes, quantitative 5'-RACE generated TCR beta libraries. From the 5' RACE reads, TCRdb called clonotypes with MiXCR, one entry per CDR3 protein. The data show some 140,000 distinct CDR3 sequences, approximately 7.4% seen once. This clonotype was observed many times. Its antigen is unknown. The chain employs TRBV6-1 and TRBJ1-1; TRBD1 agrees at 7 bases. The TCR originated in a female donor with ankylosing spondylitis or in good health (not recorded which). The sequenced material came from blood, either unsorted or a sorted T cell fraction (not recorded which). CDR3 bases: TGTGCCAGCAGTGAACGGCCAGGGGGAGGGAACACTGAAGCTTTCTTT. This encodes CASSERPGGGNTEAFF.